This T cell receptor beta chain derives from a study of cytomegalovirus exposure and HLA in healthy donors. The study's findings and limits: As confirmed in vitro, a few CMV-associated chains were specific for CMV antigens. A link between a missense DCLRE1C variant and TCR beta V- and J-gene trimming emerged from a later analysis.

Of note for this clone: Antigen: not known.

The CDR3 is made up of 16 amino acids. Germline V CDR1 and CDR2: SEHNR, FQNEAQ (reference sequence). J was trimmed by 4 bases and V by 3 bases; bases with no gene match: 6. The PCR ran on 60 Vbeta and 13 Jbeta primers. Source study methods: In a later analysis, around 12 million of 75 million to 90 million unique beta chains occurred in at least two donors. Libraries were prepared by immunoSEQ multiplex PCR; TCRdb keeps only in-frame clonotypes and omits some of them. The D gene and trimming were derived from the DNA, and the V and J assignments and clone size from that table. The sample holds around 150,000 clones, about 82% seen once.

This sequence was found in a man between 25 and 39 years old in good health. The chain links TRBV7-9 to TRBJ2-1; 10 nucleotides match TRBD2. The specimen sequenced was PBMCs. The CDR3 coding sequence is TGTGCCAGCAGCTTTCCAGGACTAGCGGTGTACAATGAGCAGTTCTTC. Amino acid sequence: CASSFPGLAVYNEQFF. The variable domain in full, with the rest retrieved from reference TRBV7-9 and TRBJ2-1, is DTGVSQNPRHKITKRGQNVTFRCDPISEHNRLYWYRQTLGQGPEFLTYFQNEAQLEKSRLLSDRFSAERPKGSFSTLEIQRTEQGDSAMYLCASSFPGLAVYNEQFFGPGTRLTVL.